The sequence of this TCR beta chain was determined in a study of shared clonotypes between healthy human individuals. This clone was counted a few times. Its antigen remains unknown. Findings and caveats of the study: Clonotypes which were not shared had lower generation probabilities than clonotypes that all four donors shared.

Generated by immunoSEQ multiplex PCR, the TCRdb table keeps only in-frame clones and is missing some. The table has 550,000 to 850,000 clones, over 55% seen once. The germline gives CDR1 MNHNY, CDR2 SVGAGI (reference sequence). This CDR3 contains 16 residues. V lost 2 bases and J lost 0, with 11 bases in between. Sequencing was carried out using memory CD4+ T cells sorted from blood. As for subset: CD45RA-negative fraction. This sequence originates from a woman aged 30 to 39 in good health. The chain couples TRBV6-6 to TRBJ1-5; no reliable D call. DNA of the CDR3: TGTGCCAGCAGTTACGGGTCCAGGAATAGCAATCAGCCCCAGCATTTT. This encodes CASSYGSRNSNQPQHF.